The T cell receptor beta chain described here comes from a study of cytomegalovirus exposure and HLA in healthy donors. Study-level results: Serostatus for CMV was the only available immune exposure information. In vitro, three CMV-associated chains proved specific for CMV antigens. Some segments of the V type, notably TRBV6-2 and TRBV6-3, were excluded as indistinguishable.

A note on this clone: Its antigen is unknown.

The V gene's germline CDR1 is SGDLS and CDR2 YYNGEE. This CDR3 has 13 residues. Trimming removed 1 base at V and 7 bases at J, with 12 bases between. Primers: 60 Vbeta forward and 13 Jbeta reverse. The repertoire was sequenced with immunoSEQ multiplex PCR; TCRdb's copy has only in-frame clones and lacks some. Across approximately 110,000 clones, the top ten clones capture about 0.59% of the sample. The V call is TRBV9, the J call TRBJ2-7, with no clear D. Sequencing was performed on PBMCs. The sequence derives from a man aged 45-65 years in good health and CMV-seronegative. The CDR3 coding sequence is TGTGCCAGCAGCGTAAATCCCGCCCGGGAGCAGTACTTC. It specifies CASSVNPAREQYF.